The 32 T cell receptor beta chains reported below all come from one sample, sequenced in a study of beta chain features in type 1 diabetes. All of the isolated RNA was reverse transcribed, so expressed TCRB transcripts were sequenced. Method: immunoSEQ multiplex PCR; TCRdb's copy keeps in-frame clones and lacks some. Here the sample spans some 150,000 clones, 11% being singletons. The sample consisted of central memory CD4+ T cells from blood. All receptors derive from a man younger than 35 in good health.

A few counts support this clone. The chain combines TRBV7-9 with TRBJ2-1; a possible D gene is TRBD2 (6 bases). Deletions cut 0 bases from V and 10 bases from J, with 13 bases between. The CDR3 is 14 residues long. Germline V gene lookup returns CDR1 SEHNR and CDR2 FQNEAQ (reference sequence). Here the CDR3 reads CASSLARGIAEQFF. The CDR3 coding sequence is TGTGCCAGCAGCTTAGCGCGCGGGATCGCCGAGCAGTTCTTC.

The CDR3 spells CAWSTDTNYGYTF. CDR3 sequence (DNA): TGTGCCTGGAGTACCGACACCAACTATGGCTACACCTTC. V and J are TRBV30 and TRBJ1-2; D call uncertain. The ends were cut back, 2 bases at V and 2 bases at J, with 9 bases in the middle. The CDR3 contains 13 residues. CDR1 and CDR2 (germline): GTSNPN, SVGIG (reference sequence). The full variable domain, completed using reference TRBV30 and TRBJ1-2, is SQTIHQWPATLVQPVGSPLSLECTVEGTSNPNLYWYRQAAGRGLQLLFYSVGIGQISSEVPQNLSASRPQDRQFILSSKKLLLSDSGFYLCAWSTDTNYGYTFGSGTRLTVV.

This clone was picked up a small number of times. The DNA for the CDR3 is TGTGCCAGCCGCTACCCCGGGACAGGGGTCTACAATGAGCAGTTCTTC. Translation gives CASRYPGTGVYNEQFF. The chain uses TRBV11-2 and TRBJ2-1, with 10 bases aligning to TRBD1. Trimming at V came to 8 bases and at J to 3 bases, leaving 10 bases not matched to a gene. CDR1 and CDR2 (germline): SGHAT, FQNNGV. CDR3 length: 16 amino acids.

This clone was picked up many times. Other DNA sequences in the sample encode the same CDR3. V is TRBV7-2 and J is TRBJ1-1, with D tentatively TRBD1 (6 bases). The V gene's germline CDR1 is SGHTA and CDR2 FQGNSA. The CDR3 sequence is 13 residues long. V was cut by 5 bases and J by 5 bases, with 12 bases left in between. The CDR3 protein is CASSPRTDTEAFF. CDR3 nucleotides: TGTGCCAGCAGCCCACGGACAGATACTGAAGCTTTCTTT.

This clone came up once. Since a far larger clone is one base different, this is likely a read error. The chain joins TRBV7-6 to TRBJ2-7; no clear D. Germline V lookup: CDR1 SGHVS, CDR2 FNYEAQ. Trimming took 4 bases from V and 2 from J, leaving 3 bases between them. CDR3 length equals 11 residues. CDR3 residues: CASSSAYEQYF. The CDR3 region has the DNA TGTGCCAGCAGCTCGGCCTACGAGCAGTACTTC.

This clone has only a few counts. The chain couples TRBV4-2 to TRBJ1-4; D might be TRBD1 (6 bases). Germline V lookup: CDR1 LGHNA, CDR2 YNFKEQ. This CDR3 comprises 14 residues. Trimming cost V 6 bases and J 0 bases, with 8 bases left between them. This CDR3 is CASRQGATNEKLFF. CDR3 coding DNA: TGTGCCAGCAGACAGGGAGCAACTAATGAAAAACTGTTTTTT.

The table lists this clone with a count of one. The genes are TRBV10-3 and TRBJ1-6; 10 positions agree with TRBD1. This CDR3 has 12 residues. Germline V lookup: CDR1 ENHRY, CDR2 SYGVKD. The trim removed 10 bases at V and 7 bases at J, leaving 1 base unmatched. In DNA form, the CDR3 reads TGTGCCACGACAGGGGGCAATTCACCCCTCCACTTT. As protein: CATTGGNSPLHF.

The CDR3 loop reads CASRTGTANGYTF. CDR3 DNA sequence: TGTGCCAGCAGAACCGGGACAGCGAATGGCTACACCTTC. The genes are TRBV28 and TRBJ1-2; the match to TRBD1 covers 7 bases. The CDR3 has 13 residues. V dropped 6 bases and J dropped 6; count of bases not matched to a gene: 7. CDR1 is MDHEN and CDR2 is SYDVKM in the germline V gene.

This clone has a handful of counts. This rearrangement joins TRBV29-1 to TRBJ2-3; 10 bases fit TRBD2. V shed 0 bases, J shed 4 bases, and the junction held 7 bases outside the gene matches. Germline V gives CDR1 SQVTM, CDR2 ANQGSEA. The CDR3 spans 16 residues. The CDR3 DNA reads as TGCAGCGTTGAAGATCGCCTAGCGGGAGCATCAGATACGCAGTATTTT. Translation: CSVEDRLAGASDTQYF.

With regard to this clone: Other DNA sequences from this sample encode an identical CDR3 as well. The V and J genes are TRBV29-1 and TRBJ2-5; TRBD1 matches at 8 bases. V was pared by 6 bases and J by 1 base, with 1 base of the junction left unmatched. This CDR3 is 12 amino acids long. Looked up from germline, CDR1 is SQVTM and CDR2 is ANQGSEA. In DNA, the CDR3 is TGCAGCGTCACAGGGGGCCAAGAGACCCAGTACTTC. Translating gives CSVTGGQETQYF.

V is TRBV5-1 and J is TRBJ2-5; no definite D call. The CDR3 length is 13 residues. Germline CDR1 reads SGHRS; CDR2 reads YFSETQ. Trimming stripped 1 base from V and 2 bases from J, with 6 bases between. CDR3 in amino acids: CASSLFGQETQYF. The CDR3 bases are TGCGCCAGCAGCTTGTTTGGGCAAGAGACCCAGTACTTC. The full variable domain, in which reference TRBV5-1 and TRBJ2-5 provide the parts outside the CDR3, is KAGVTQTPRYLIKTRGQQVTLSCSPISGHRSVSWYQQTPGQGLQFLFEYFSETQRNKGNFPGRFSGRQFSNSRSEMNVSTLELGDSALYLCASSLFGQETQYFGPGTRLLVL.

Here the CDR3 reads CASSLDRGLYNEQFF. The CDR3 nucleotides are TGTGCCAGCAGCTTAGACAGGGGGCTCTACAATGAGCAGTTCTTC. The V and J genes are TRBV7-2 and TRBJ2-1; TRBD1 aligns across 9 bases. J lost 3 bases, V lost 1 base, and 1 base had no gene match. Germline CDR1 is SGHTA and CDR2 is FQGNSA. There are 15 residues in the CDR3. The full variable domain, completed using reference TRBV7-2 and TRBJ2-1, is GAGVSQSPSNKVTEKGKDVELRCDPISGHTALYWYRQSLGQGLEFLIYFQGNSAPDKSGLPSDRFSAERTGGSVSTLTIQRTQQEDSAVYLCASSLDRGLYNEQFFGPGTRLTVL.

In this sample, this clone turned up a few times. The rearrangement links TRBV9 to TRBJ2-7, with a weak D call TRBD1 (5 bases). The CDR3 is 15 amino acids. V was cut by 0 bases and J by 1 base, with 11 bases left in between. The germline gives CDR1 SGDLS, CDR2 YYNGEE. The CDR3 here is CASSVGQGESYEQYF. CDR3 DNA sequence: TGTGCCAGCAGCGTAGGCCAGGGCGAATCCTACGAGCAGTACTTC.

The rearrangement uses TRBV9 and TRBJ2-1, with D maybe TRBD1 (6 bases). The CDR3 spans 16 residues. Looked up from germline, CDR1 is SGDLS and CDR2 is YYNGEE. V lost 0 bases and J 3 bases, leaving 13 bases between the germline ends. CDR3 residues: CASSVASGVVYNEQFF. The CDR3 DNA sequence: TGTGCCAGCAGCGTAGCCTCAGGGGTGGTCTACAATGAGCAGTTCTTC. Using reference TRBV9 and TRBJ2-1 for the parts outside the CDR3, the full variable domain is DSGVTQTPKHLITATGQRVTLRCSPRSGDLSVYWYQQSLDQGLQFLIQYYNGEERAKGNILERFSAQQFPDLHSELNLSSLELGDSALYFCASSVASGVVYNEQFFGPGTRLTVL.

This clone came up many times. The DNA for the CDR3 is TGCAGCGCCCAAAAGGGGGACCCCTACAATGAGCAGTTCTTC. It is translated as CSAQKGDPYNEQFF. The chain combines TRBV29-1 with TRBJ2-1, with D possibly being TRBD1 (6 bases). Germline values: CDR1 SQVTM, CDR2 ANQGSEA. The ends were cut back, 7 bases at V and 2 bases at J, with 15 bases in the middle. CDR3 size: 14 residues.

In this sample, this clone turned up a few times. The chain uses TRBV21-1 and TRBJ1-5; TRBD1 reflects the table's D call only, with no check against the DNA. TRBV21-1 is flagged as a pseudogene. The CDR3 is made up of 16 amino acids. CDR3: CASSKGPPRGSQPQHF. The DNA for the CDR3 is TGTGCCAGCAGCAAAGGTCCCCCCAGGGGGAGTCAGCCCCAGCATTTT.

A remark on this clone: This sample also contains other DNA sequences that code for the same CDR3. This chain links TRBV2 with TRBJ2-5; D is unclear. Trimming took off 7 bases at V and 5 bases at J, with 8 bases between the two ends. CDR3 length: 11 residues. In germline, CDR1 is SNHLY, CDR2 FYNNEI. CDR3 region: CASTLRETQYF. As DNA, the CDR3 is TGTGCCAGCACTTTAAGGGAGACCCAGTACTTC.

This clone appeared a few times. The chain carries TRBV10-3 and TRBJ1-6, with D tentatively TRBD1 (5 bases). Trimming left V 11 bases short and J 6 bases short, with 11 bases between. Germline V gene sequence: CDR1 ENHRY, CDR2 SYGVKD. CDR3 length equals 12 residues. CDR3: CASRGTNSPLHF. DNA of the CDR3: TGTGCCTCACGGGGGACTAATTCACCCCTCCACTTT.

This chain links TRBV11-2 with TRBJ1-2, with unresolved D. The CDR3 contains 14 residues. CDR1 is SGHAT, CDR2 FQNNGV, per germline. Between the trimmed V and J ends, which lost 1 base and 1 base, there was a span of 7 bases. The CDR3 nucleotides are TGTGCCAGCAGCTTAGCGGGATATAACTATGGCTACACCTTC. This gives the protein CASSLAGYNYGYTF.

V gene TRBV7-3 combines with J gene TRBJ2-3, with 10 bases that match TRBD2. Trimming took 2 bases from V and 3 from J; bases not matched to a gene: 5. The germline V gene has CDR1 SGHTA and CDR2 FQGTGA. The CDR3 is 16 amino acids. The CDR3 spells CASSLGAGGSTDTQYF. CDR3 coding DNA: TGTGCCAGCAGCTTAGGAGCGGGAGGGAGTACAGATACGCAGTATTTT.

The rearrangement uses TRBV6-6 and TRBJ1-5; D gene uncertain. The V end was cut by 6 bases, the J end by 1 base, with 16 bases between. The CDR3 has 16 residues. Germline V lookup: CDR1 MNHNY, CDR2 SVGAGI (reference sequence). This CDR3 is CASSPEAGKSNQPQHF. The CDR3 DNA reads TGTGCCAGCAGCCCCGAGGCGGGGAAAAGCAATCAGCCCCAGCATTTT.

This clone was seen only a few times. The chain links TRBV30 to TRBJ1-1, with TRBD1 matching 8 bases. V lost 7 bases to trimming and J lost 2 bases; unmatched junction nucleotides: 9. There are 14 residues in the CDR3. Germline V gene lookup returns CDR1 GTSNPN and CDR2 SVGIG (reference sequence). The CDR3: CASYDRGRNTEAFF. The CDR3 DNA sequence: TGTGCCTCCTACGACAGGGGTCGAAACACTGAAGCTTTCTTT.

This chain joins TRBV7-9 and TRBJ1-1; D might be TRBD1 (6 bases). Germline values: CDR1 SEHNR, CDR2 FQNEAQ (reference sequence). Trimming cost V 5 bases and J 4 bases, with 17 bases left between them. CDR3 length equals 15 residues. CDR3 amino acids: CASSQLGQSTTEAFF. CDR3 sequence (DNA): TGTGCCAGCAGCCAACTGGGACAAAGTACCACTGAAGCTTTCTTT.

This clone was recorded a few times. This chain links TRBV6-5 with TRBJ2-3; 8 positions match TRBD1. CDR3 length: 14 amino acids. Germline CDR1 is MNHEY and CDR2 is SVGAGI. V trimming: 7 bases; J trimming: 2 bases; junction bases outside the gene matches: 5. This CDR3 reads CASIPGGSTDTQYF. The CDR3 nucleotides read TGTGCCAGCATTCCAGGGGGCTCCACAGATACGCAGTATTTT.

The sample holds many counts of this clone. The chain is built from TRBV2 and TRBJ2-1, with D perhaps matching TRBD1 or TRBD2 (5 bases each). The CDR3 totals 11 residues. The germline V gene encodes CDR1 SNHLY and CDR2 FYNNEI. V was pared by 6 bases and J by 15 bases, with 15 bases between. For the CDR3, the DNA is TGTGCCAGCAGAGCTCAGGGACGAGCGTTCTTC. Translated: CASRAQGRAFF.

This clone turned up a few times. This may be a read error: a much more frequent sequence differs by one nucleotide. The V and J genes are TRBV2 and TRBJ2-1; D is undetermined. V lost 5 bases to trimming and J lost 4 bases, with 3 bases between them. CDR3 length equals 11 residues. Per germline, CDR1 SNHLY and CDR2 FYNNEI. The CDR3 loop is CASSSYNEQFF. Here the CDR3 DNA reads TGTGCCAGCAGTAGTTACAATGAGCAGTTCTTC.

This chain joins TRBV5-1 and TRBJ2-3; 11 bases are shared with TRBD2. Germline loops: CDR1 SGHRS, CDR2 YFSETQ. V was pared by 4 bases and J by 4 bases, with 11 bases of the junction left unmatched. The CDR3 spans 17 residues. The CDR3 coding sequence is TGCGCCAGCAGCACAACCCCTAGCGGGGGGACCGCAGATACGCAGTATTTT. Translating gives CASSTTPSGGTADTQYF.

As concerns this clone: A read error may produce the germline difference seen at one junction end. The same CDR3 is also encoded by other DNA sequences in this sample. V is TRBV7-7 and J is TRBJ2-7; no firm D call. This CDR3 contains 13 residues. Looked up from germline, CDR1 is SSHAT and CDR2 is FNYEAQ (reference sequence). This CDR3 is CASSLGSGYEQYF. The CDR3 DNA is TGTGCTAGCAGCTTAGGGTCCGGCTACGAGCAGTACTTC.

This clone was seen a few times. The V gene is TRBV28, the J gene TRBJ1-2, with unresolved D. Trimming pared 6 bases from V and 6 bases from J, leaving 11 bases between. The length of the CDR3 is 12 residues. The V gene's germline CDR1 is MDHEN and CDR2 SYDVKM. CDR3 nucleotide sequence: TGTGCCAGCAGAAGTGGCGCGAATGGCTACACCTTC. Translating it yields CASRSGANGYTF.

This clone has only a few counts. The CDR3 here is CASSLGGTGPQPQHF. CDR3 coding DNA: TGTGCCAGCAGCTTAGGCGGCACAGGGCCTCAGCCCCAGCATTTT. This chain links TRBV11-2 with TRBJ1-5; D possibly corresponds to TRBD1 (6 bases). Trimming cost V 1 base and J 6 bases, with 13 bases left between them. CDR3 length equals 15 residues. Germline CDR1 reads SGHAT; CDR2 reads FQNNGV.

In the case of this clone: Additional DNA sequences in this sample encode the identical CDR3. The rearrangement joins TRBV9 to TRBJ2-5; perhaps TRBD1 as D (5 bases). Germline loops: CDR1 SGDLS, CDR2 YYNGEE. The V gene lost 0 bases and the J gene lost 1 base, with 7 bases spanning the gap. This CDR3 contains 14 residues. DNA for the CDR3: TGTGCCAGCAGCGTAGGGGGCGGCCAAGAGACCCAGTACTTC. Translated, it gives CASSVGGGQETQYF.

The table lists this clone with many counts. A much larger clone differs by one base, so this may be a read error. The chain combines TRBV6-5 with TRBJ2-3; D remains unclear. This CDR3 is built from 11 residues. Looked up from germline, CDR1 is MNHEY and CDR2 is SVGAGI. V was pared by 5 bases and J by 2 bases, with 2 bases between. For the CDR3, the DNA is TGTGCCAGCAGTCACACAGATACGCAGTATTTT. As protein: CASSHTDTQYF.